This T cell receptor (beta chain) was retrieved from a study of shared clonotypes between healthy human individuals. The deep-level immunoSEQ assay was used. The repertoire was sequenced with immunoSEQ multiplex PCR; TCRdb's copy has only in-frame clones and lacks some. Of about a million clones in the sample, around 74% were seen once. Unmatched junction bases numbered 2, after V lost 4 bases and J lost 2 bases. The CDR3 runs 14 residues. Germline V lookup: CDR1 SGDLS, CDR2 YYNGEE. Nashville, Tennessee was home to all donors, who were Caucasian adults. Study observations and caveats: Tissue TCR repertoires likely differ from these blood-only repertoires. Among non-shared clonotypes, generation probabilities were lower than among those shared by all four donors.

Points on this clone: Its target is not known.

The rearrangement uses TRBV9 and TRBJ2-1; 8 nucleotides match TRBD2. This clonotype was sampled from a young man in good health. Sequencing used memory CD4+ T cells sorted from blood. Subset specified: CD45RA-negative fraction. CDR3 loop: CASSQTSAYNEQFF. Written as DNA, the CDR3 is TGTGCCAGCAGCCAGACTAGCGCCTACAATGAGCAGTTCTTC.